This T cell receptor (beta chain) was profiled in a study of a mutant IDH1 vaccine in newly diagnosed glioma. Across the study: The study gave patients eight vaccinations in weeks 1, 3, 5, 7, 11, 15, 19, 23. The first vaccination came 4-6 weeks after radiotherapy alone, or with temozolomide cycles. Patients arrived already treated with radiotherapy, temozolomide, or both, most having had both. Findings of the study overall: Pseudoprogression appears to have had no connection to changes in top peripheral T cell clonotypes.

Regarding time point: week 5, during vaccination. Doses of 300 ug of mutant IDH1 20-mer peptide were given with topical imiquimod. Turning to this clone: Its antigen is currently unknown.

The V gene lost 7 bases and the J gene lost 0 bases, with 12 bases spanning the gap. Germline V gene lookup returns CDR1 MRHNA and CDR2 SNTAGT. CDR3 length: 14 amino acids. Repertoires were generated with immunoSEQ multiplex PCR, while TCRdb's copy carries only in-frame clones and drops some. The sample comprises roughly 50,000 clones, 82% of which are singletons, and 3% to 3.5% rests with the top ten. The V gene is TRBV6-4, the J gene TRBJ1-1; D is perhaps TRBD1 (5 bases). The sample consisted of PBMCs, taken from a glioma patient whose treatment included an IDH1 peptide vaccine. The clonotype originates from a woman between 18 and 29 years old with glioma. Some clones in this sample may be carry-over from other donors' samples. The CDR3 here is CASKVGQMNTEAFF. The CDR3 DNA reads as TGTGCCAGCAAGGTTGGACAAATGAACACTGAAGCTTTCTTT.